A single sample gave rise to the 24 T cell receptor beta chains below, sequenced in a study of blood T cell repertoires in COVID-19. Using immunoSEQ multiplex PCR, the repertoire was profiled, and TCRdb retains in-frame clones only, with some absent. The sample gives approximately 120,000 clones, about 85% of which show up once; over 9.5% is in the top ten. Sequenced: peripheral blood. The receptors here all came from a man aged 55 to 70 with acute or convalescent COVID-19.

The chain is built from TRBV28 and TRBJ2-3; no clear D gene. With 2 bases removed from V and 0 bases from J, the gap between germline ends came to 3 bases. Germline V gives CDR1 MDHEN, CDR2 SYDVKM. The CDR3 is made up of 13 amino acids. In DNA, the CDR3 is TGTGCCAGCAGTTTACAGAGCACAGATACGCAGTATTTT. This gives the protein CASSLQSTDTQYF.

The genes are TRBV19 and TRBJ1-5, with 7 bases that match TRBD1. CDR3 length equals 19 residues. Germline loops: CDR1 LNHDA, CDR2 SQIVND (reference sequence). After removal of 4 bases from V and 5 bases from J, the junction contained 20 bases not matched to a gene. The CDR3 DNA reads TGTGCCAGTAGTACCATAGGCCCCTCTTGGAGGGGGCTTGATCAGCCCCAGCATTTT. The encoded protein is CASSTIGPSWRGLDQPQHF.

The chain uses TRBV5-1 and TRBJ1-2, with 8 bases matching TRBD1. The CDR3 is 13 amino acids. Germline loops: CDR1 SGHRS, CDR2 YFSETQ. Unmatched junction bases numbered 6, after V lost 3 bases and J lost 8 bases. CDR3 nucleotide sequence: TGCGCCAGCAGCTATGGACAGGGAGGCGGCTACACCTTC. It yields the protein CASSYGQGGGYTF. Variable domain in full (rest from reference TRBV5-1 and TRBJ1-2): KAGVTQTPRYLIKTRGQQVTLSCSPISGHRSVSWYQQTPGQGLQFLFEYFSETQRNKGNFPGRFSGRQFSNSRSEMNVSTLELGDSALYLCASSYGQGGGYTFGSGTRLTVV.

The chain joins TRBV24-1 to TRBJ2-1; TRBD2 aligns across 9 bases. Germline V gene sequence: CDR1 KGHDR, CDR2 SFDVKD. The CDR3 contains 20 residues. V shed 4 bases and J 8 bases; nucleotides not matched to a gene: 23. CDR3 coding DNA: TGTGCCACCAGTGACCTCCGGCGGGCTAGCGGGAACCCCTCTTCGGATGAGCAGTTCTTC. Translating gives CATSDLRRASGNPSSDEQFF.

The chain uses TRBV7-2 and TRBJ2-1, with TRBD2 as a possible D gene (5 bases). Trimming left V 0 bases short and J 4 bases short, with 13 bases between. The CDR3 consists of 16 residues. From germline, CDR1 is SGHTA and CDR2 FQGNSA. The CDR3 sequence: CASSLASASSYNEQFF. In DNA form, the CDR3 reads TGTGCCAGCAGCTTAGCCTCCGCTAGCTCGTACAATGAGCAGTTCTTC.

The chain is built from TRBV28 and TRBJ2-7; no reliable D call. Trimming took 3 bases from V and 2 from J, leaving 8 bases between them. Germline V gene data show CDR1 as MDHEN and CDR2 as SYDVKM. This CDR3 contains 13 residues. The CDR3 sequence is CASSFQRTYEQYF. The CDR3 bases are TGTGCCAGCAGTTTCCAGAGGACCTACGAGCAGTACTTC.

This clone was seen a single time. The chain uses TRBV6-1 and TRBJ2-1, with 12 bases lining up with TRBD2. Germline V lookup: CDR1 MNHNS, CDR2 SASEGT. CDR3 length: 13 residues. Germline trimming cut 2 bases from V and 14 bases from J; bases unmatched to any gene: 4. CDR3 nucleotides: TGTGCCAGCAGTGAACGGCTAGCGGGAGGGGAGTTCTTC. Its protein product is CASSERLAGGEFF.

The chain has TRBV7-3 and TRBJ2-3; the D is unclear. CDR1 SGHTA and CDR2 FQGTGA come from the germline V gene. This CDR3 is built from 13 residues. The germline V and J ends were trimmed by 2 bases and 1 base, with 4 bases remaining between them. The CDR3 DNA is TGTGCCAGCAGCTTACAGGGCACAGATACGCAGTATTTT. Its protein product is CASSLQGTDTQYF. Combining the CDR3 with reference TRBV7-3 and TRBJ2-3 gives the whole variable domain GAGVSQTPSNKVTEKGKYVELRCDPISGHTALYWYRQSLGQGPEFLIYFQGTGAADDSGLPNDRFFAVRPEGSVSTLKIQRTERGDSAVYLCASSLQGTDTQYFGPGTRLTVL.

This clone has a single count. V and J are TRBV5-4 and TRBJ2-2, with 9 bases fitting TRBD2. This CDR3 has 14 residues. CDR1 is SGHNT and CDR2 is YYREEE in the germline V gene (reference sequence). The V and J ends lost 5 bases and 6 bases, in that order; junction bases with no gene match: 5. CDR3 DNA: TGTGCCAGCAGTATAGCGGGAGTGGCCGGGGAGCTGTTTTTT. Translated, it gives CASSIAGVAGELFF.

The chain is built from TRBV28 and TRBJ2-1; D is unclear. V was trimmed by 8 bases and J by 2 bases, leaving 10 bases between them. The germline V gene has CDR1 MDHEN and CDR2 SYDVKM. The CDR3 length is 13 residues. The CDR3 coding sequence is TGTGCCAGCGTCTCCCCCCCCTACAATGAGCAGTTCTTC. Protein product: CASVSPPYNEQFF.

The J gene is TRBJ1-3, the V gene TRBV28, with D uncertain. Germline V lookup: CDR1 MDHEN, CDR2 SYDVKM. This CDR3 is built from 14 residues. V was cut by 5 bases and J by 2 bases, with 10 bases left in between. CDR3 sequence: CASSPRDTGNTIYF. The CDR3 DNA follows: TGTGCCAGCAGTCCACGAGACACTGGAAACACCATATATTTT. Variable domain in full (rest from reference TRBV28 and TRBJ1-3): DVKVTQSSRYLVKRTGEKVFLECVQDMDHENMFWYRQDPGLGLRLIYFSYDVKMKEKGDIPEGYSVSREKKERFSLILESASTNQTSMYLCASSPRDTGNTIYFGEGSWLTVV.

About this clone: Other DNA variants within this sample encode the same CDR3. V gene TRBV28 combines with J gene TRBJ1-2; 7 positions match TRBD1. The CDR3 length is 13 residues. The germline CDR1 and CDR2 sequences are MDHEN and SYDVKM. After removal of 5 bases from V and 2 bases from J, the junction contained 2 bases not matched to a gene. CDR3 sequence (DNA): TGTGCCAGCAGTCCGGGACAGAACTATGGCTACACCTTC. Protein product: CASSPGQNYGYTF.

CDR3: CASSLEQFFTGELFF. The CDR3 DNA sequence: TGCGCCAGCAGCTTGGAACAGTTCTTTACCGGGGAGCTGTTTTTT. The chain uses TRBV5-1 and TRBJ2-2; D ambiguous. This CDR3 is built from 15 residues. Germline-derived CDR1 and CDR2 are SGHRS and YFSETQ. Trimming shortened V by 0 bases and J by 5 bases, and 11 bases separated the two germline ends.

The chain combines TRBV27 with TRBJ2-5; the D gene is possibly TRBD1 (5 bases). Germline loops: CDR1 MNHEY, CDR2 SMNVEV (reference sequence). V lost 0 bases, J lost 0 bases, and 8 bases lay in between. This CDR3 contains 15 residues. CDR3 in DNA: TGTGCCAGCAGTTTATCGAAGGGGTACCAAGAGACCCAGTACTTC. As protein: CASSLSKGYQETQYF.

This clone was seen once. The chain has TRBV6-5 and TRBJ1-1, with a tentative D call TRBD1 (6 bases). The V gene's germline CDR1 is MNHEY and CDR2 SVGAGI. The CDR3 is 13 amino acids. V was cut by 6 bases and J by 1 base, with 9 bases left in between. The CDR3: CASRLTGNTEAFF. DNA of the CDR3: TGTGCCAGCAGGTTGACAGGGAACACTGAAGCTTTCTTT.

In this sample, this clone turned up once. V and J are TRBV10-2 and TRBJ2-5, with D unresolved. Trimming left V 3 bases short and J 5 bases short, with 4 bases between. CDR1 WSHSY and CDR2 SAAADI come from the germline V gene. The CDR3 extends over 11 amino acids. This chain's CDR3 is CASSDVETQYF. The CDR3 DNA reads TGCGCCAGCAGTGACGTGGAGACCCAGTACTTC.

V gene TRBV6-6 combines with J gene TRBJ1-5; TRBD1 matches at 8 bases. The trim removed 8 bases at V and 5 bases at J, leaving 5 bases unmatched. Germline lookup yields CDR1 MNHNY and CDR2 SVGAGI (reference sequence). CDR3 size: 13 residues. CDR3 bases: TGTGCCAGCCGTTCAGGGGGCCATCAGCCCCAGCATTTT. Translated: CASRSGGHQPQHF.

This clone was seen a single time. V usage is TRBV7-9 and J usage is TRBJ1-5; 7 bases map to TRBD1. V dropped 1 base and J dropped 5; count of bases not matched to a gene: 5. Per germline, CDR1 SEHNR and CDR2 FQNEAQ (reference sequence). The CDR3 contains 15 residues. Written as DNA, the CDR3 is TGTGCCAGCAGCTTAGTAGGGGGCGAGGATCAGCCCCAGCATTTT. Translation gives CASSLVGGEDQPQHF.

In DNA, the CDR3 is TGTGCCAGCTCACCAGGGGCCGAGAACACTGAAGCTTTCTTT. It is translated as CASSPGAENTEAFF. This chain connects TRBV18 to TRBJ1-1; D is possibly TRBD1 (5 bases). The CDR3 totals 14 residues. V lost 2 bases to trimming and J lost 1 base, with 8 bases between them. Germline V gene data show CDR1 as KGHSH and CDR2 as LQKENI.

The gene calls are TRBV9 and TRBJ1-1, with D perhaps TRBD1 (5 bases). Trimming pared 4 bases from V and 7 bases from J, leaving 17 bases between. Germline V CDR1 and CDR2: SGDLS, YYNGEE. The CDR3 spans 14 residues. DNA of the CDR3: TGTGCCAGCAGCCCTTTGATAGGGGCTGTTGAAGCTTTCTTT. Its translation is CASSPLIGAVEAFF.

A single count supports this clone. This chain's CDR3 is CASSPRLAGGPGEQFF. The CDR3 nucleotides are TGTGCCAGTAGCCCTAGACTAGCGGGAGGGCCTGGTGAGCAGTTCTTC. V and J are TRBV19 and TRBJ2-1; 14 bases are a match to TRBD2. Trimming cost V 6 bases and J 9 bases; bases outside gene matches: 10. The CDR3 loop spans 16 amino acids. Germline lookup yields CDR1 LNHDA and CDR2 SQIVND (reference sequence).

This rearrangement joins TRBV6-2 or TRBV6-3 to TRBJ1-5, with 7 bases lining up with TRBD1. V lost 5 bases to trimming and J lost 7 bases; unmatched junction nucleotides: 5. The CDR3 is made up of 13 amino acids. Germline CDR1 MNHEY, CDR2 SVGEGT. The CDR3 DNA follows: TGTGCCAGCAGTACAAACAGGGGCCAGCCCCAGCATTTT. Translated: CASSTNRGQPQHF.

This chain uses TRBV5-1 with TRBJ1-1; no definite D call. The CDR3 totals 15 residues. Trimming shortened V by 0 bases and J by 6 bases, and 15 bases separated the two germline ends. The germline gives CDR1 SGHRS, CDR2 YFSETQ. CDR3 protein: CASSLEPGSFAEAFF. The CDR3 DNA reads TGCGCCAGCAGCTTGGAGCCGGGGAGTTTCGCTGAAGCTTTCTTT.

This clone was observed a few times. The V and J genes are TRBV28 and TRBJ2-5, with a tentative D call TRBD2 (7 bases). Germline-derived CDR1 and CDR2 are MDHEN and SYDVKM. Deletions cut 5 bases from V and 4 bases from J, with 20 bases between. The CDR3 extends over 16 amino acids. The CDR3, as DNA: TGTGCCAGCAGTCCCCGGGGGGCATTAAAAGGAGAGACCCAGTACTTC. Translation: CASSPRGALKGETQYF.